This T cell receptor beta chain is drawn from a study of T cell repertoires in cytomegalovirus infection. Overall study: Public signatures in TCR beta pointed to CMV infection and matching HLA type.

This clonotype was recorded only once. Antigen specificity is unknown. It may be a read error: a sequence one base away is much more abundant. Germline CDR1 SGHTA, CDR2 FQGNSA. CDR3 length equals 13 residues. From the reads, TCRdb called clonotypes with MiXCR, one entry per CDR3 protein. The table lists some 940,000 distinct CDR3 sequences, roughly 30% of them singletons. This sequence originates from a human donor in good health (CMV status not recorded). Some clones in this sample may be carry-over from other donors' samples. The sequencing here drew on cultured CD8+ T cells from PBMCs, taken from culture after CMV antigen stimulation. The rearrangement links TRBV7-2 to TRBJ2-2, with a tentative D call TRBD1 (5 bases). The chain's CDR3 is CVSPQGRTGELFF. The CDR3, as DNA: TGTGTCAGCCCCCAGGGCCGGACCGGGGAGCTGTTTTTT.